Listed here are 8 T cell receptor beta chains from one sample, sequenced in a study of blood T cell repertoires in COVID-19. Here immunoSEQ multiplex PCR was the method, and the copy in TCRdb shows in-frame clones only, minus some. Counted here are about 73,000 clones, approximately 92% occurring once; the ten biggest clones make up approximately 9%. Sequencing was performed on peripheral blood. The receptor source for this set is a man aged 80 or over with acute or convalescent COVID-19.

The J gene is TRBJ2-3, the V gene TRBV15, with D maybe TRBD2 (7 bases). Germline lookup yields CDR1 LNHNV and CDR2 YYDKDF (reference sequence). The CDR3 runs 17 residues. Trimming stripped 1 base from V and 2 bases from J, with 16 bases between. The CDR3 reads CATSRGFGRGATDTQYF. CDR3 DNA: TGTGCCACCAGCAGAGGGTTTGGGAGGGGGGCCACAGATACGCAGTATTTT.

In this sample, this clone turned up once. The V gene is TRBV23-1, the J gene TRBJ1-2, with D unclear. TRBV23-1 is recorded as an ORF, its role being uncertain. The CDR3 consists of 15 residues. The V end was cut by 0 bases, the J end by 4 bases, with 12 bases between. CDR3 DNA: TGCGCCAGCAGTCAATCCGCGGATCGTGCCTATGGCTACACCTTC. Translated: CASSQSADRAYGYTF.

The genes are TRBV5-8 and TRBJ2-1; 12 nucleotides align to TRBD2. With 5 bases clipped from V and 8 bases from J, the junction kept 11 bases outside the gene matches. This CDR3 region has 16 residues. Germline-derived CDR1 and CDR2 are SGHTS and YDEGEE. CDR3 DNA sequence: TGTGCCAGCAGTCCTTTTCTAGCGGGGGGGGCGGATGAGCAGTTCTTC. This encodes CASSPFLAGGADEQFF.

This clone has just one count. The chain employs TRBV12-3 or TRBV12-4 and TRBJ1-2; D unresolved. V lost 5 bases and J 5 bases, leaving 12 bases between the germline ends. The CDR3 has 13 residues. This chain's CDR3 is CASSSLYRYGYTF. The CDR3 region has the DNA TGTGCCAGCAGTAGTCTCTATCGGTATGGCTACACCTTC.

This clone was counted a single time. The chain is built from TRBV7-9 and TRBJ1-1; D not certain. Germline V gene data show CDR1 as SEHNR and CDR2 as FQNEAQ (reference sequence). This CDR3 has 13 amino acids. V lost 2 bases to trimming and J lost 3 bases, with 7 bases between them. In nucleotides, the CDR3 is TGTGCCAGCAGCTTAAACGGTTACACTGAAGCTTTCTTT. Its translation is CASSLNGYTEAFF.

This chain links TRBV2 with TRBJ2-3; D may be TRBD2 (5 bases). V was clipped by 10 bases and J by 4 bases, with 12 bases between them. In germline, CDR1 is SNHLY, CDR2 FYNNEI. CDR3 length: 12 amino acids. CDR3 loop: CATEGISDTQYF. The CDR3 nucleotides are TGTGCCACAGAGGGAATTTCAGATACGCAGTATTTT.

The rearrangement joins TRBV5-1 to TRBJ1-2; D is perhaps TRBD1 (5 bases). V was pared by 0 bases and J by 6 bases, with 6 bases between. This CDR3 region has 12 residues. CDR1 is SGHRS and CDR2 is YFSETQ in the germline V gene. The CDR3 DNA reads TGCGCCAGCAGCTTGGTAGGGGATGGCTACACCTTC. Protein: CASSLVGDGYTF.

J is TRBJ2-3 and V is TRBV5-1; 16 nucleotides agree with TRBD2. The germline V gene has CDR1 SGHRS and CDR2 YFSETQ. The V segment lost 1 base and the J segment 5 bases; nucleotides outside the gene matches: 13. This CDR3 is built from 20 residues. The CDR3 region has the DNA TGCGCCAGCAGCTTGTTGAAACAGGGACTAGCGGGGGGGCCGGTAGATACGCAGTATTTT. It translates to CASSLLKQGLAGGPVDTQYF.